This TCR beta chain appears in the sequencing data of a study of blood T cells in healthy people across ages. The CDR3 totals 12 residues. V lost 9 bases, J lost 6 bases, and 6 bases stayed unmatched. CDR1 is SNHLY and CDR2 is FYNNEI in the germline V gene. This clonotype was recorded only once. The antigen remains undetermined. Findings and limits, study-wide: Roughly linear declines in TCR beta diversity per million T cells occurred with age. Naive T cell percentage showed a strong correlation with the diversity of TCR beta.

Then a second PCR, running about 7 to 11 cycles, was carried out with a sample-barcoded 5' primer and a J-beta primer mix. The study obtained at least 3 million CDR3-containing paired-end reads from every sample. MiXCR, applied by TCRdb to the 5' RACE reads, yields one record per CDR3 protein. The sample has 1.5 million to 2 million distinct CDR3 sequences, 49% seen once. This chain connects TRBV2 to TRBJ1-2; 8 nucleotides align to TRBD1. Specimen: blood. This TCR was sampled from a middle-aged woman in good health. CDR3 amino acids: CASTRGRDGYTF. DNA of the CDR3: TGTGCCAGTACCAGGGGGCGGGATGGCTACACCTTC.